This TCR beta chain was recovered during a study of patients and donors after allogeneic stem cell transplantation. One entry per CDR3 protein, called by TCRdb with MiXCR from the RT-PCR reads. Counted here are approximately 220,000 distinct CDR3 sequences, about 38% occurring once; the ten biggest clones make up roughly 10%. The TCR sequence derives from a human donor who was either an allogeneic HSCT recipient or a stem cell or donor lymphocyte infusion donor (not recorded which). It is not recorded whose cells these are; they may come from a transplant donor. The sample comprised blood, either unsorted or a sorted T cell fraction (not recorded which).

The DNA for the CDR3 is TGTGCCAGCAGCGTAGAGCCCAGGGCCGACGGGGAGCTGTTTTTT. Amino acid sequence: CASSVEPRADGELFF. The chain uses TRBV9 and TRBJ2-2; a possible D gene is TRBD1 (5 bases). Germline CDR1 is SGDLS and CDR2 is YYNGEE. V was pared by 0 bases and J by 7 bases, with 13 bases between. The CDR3 loop spans 15 amino acids.